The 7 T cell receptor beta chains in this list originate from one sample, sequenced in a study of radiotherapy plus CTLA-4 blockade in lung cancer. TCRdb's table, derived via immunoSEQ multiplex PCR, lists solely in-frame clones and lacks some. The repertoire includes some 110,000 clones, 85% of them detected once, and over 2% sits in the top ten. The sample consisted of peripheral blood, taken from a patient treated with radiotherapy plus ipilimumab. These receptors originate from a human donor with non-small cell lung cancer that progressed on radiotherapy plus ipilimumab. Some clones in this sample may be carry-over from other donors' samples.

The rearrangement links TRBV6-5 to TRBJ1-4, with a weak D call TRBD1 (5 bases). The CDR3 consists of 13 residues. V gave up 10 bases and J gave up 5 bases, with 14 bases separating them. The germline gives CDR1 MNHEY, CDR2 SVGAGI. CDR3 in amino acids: CATSRGNNEKLFF. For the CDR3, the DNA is TGTGCCACCTCGAGGGGAAACAATGAAAAACTGTTTTTT.

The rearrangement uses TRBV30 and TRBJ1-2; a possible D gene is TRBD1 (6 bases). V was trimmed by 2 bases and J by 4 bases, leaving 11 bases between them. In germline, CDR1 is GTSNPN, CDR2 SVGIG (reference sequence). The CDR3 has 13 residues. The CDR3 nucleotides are TGTGCCTGGAGTTGGGGGCGCAGCTATGGCTACACCTTC. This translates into CAWSWGRSYGYTF.

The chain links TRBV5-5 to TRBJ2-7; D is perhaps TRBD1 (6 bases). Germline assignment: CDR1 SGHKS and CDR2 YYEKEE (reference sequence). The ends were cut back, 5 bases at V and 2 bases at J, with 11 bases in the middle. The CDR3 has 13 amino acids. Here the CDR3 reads CASSVTGTYEQYF. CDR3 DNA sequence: TGTGCCAGCAGTGTCACAGGGACCTACGAGCAGTACTTC.

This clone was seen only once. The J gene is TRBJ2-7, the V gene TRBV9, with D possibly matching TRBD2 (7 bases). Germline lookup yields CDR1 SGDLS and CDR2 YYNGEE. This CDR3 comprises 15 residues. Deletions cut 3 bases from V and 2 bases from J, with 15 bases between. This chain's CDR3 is CASSEGGAVAYEQYF. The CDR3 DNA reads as TGTGCCAGCAGCGAAGGGGGGGCAGTCGCCTACGAGCAGTACTTC.

CDR3 protein: CASSPDLKETQYF. CDR3 coding DNA: TGTGCCAGCTCCCCAGACCTTAAAGAGACCCAGTACTTC. The gene calls are TRBV18 and TRBJ2-5; D gene unclear. CDR3 length equals 13 residues. Germline lookup yields CDR1 KGHSH and CDR2 LQKENI. Trimming removed 6 bases at V and 3 bases at J, with 11 bases between.

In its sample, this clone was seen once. DNA for the CDR3: TGCGCCAGCAGCTTAAGGCAGGGGGCCGGGGAGCTGTTTTTT. Translating it yields CASSLRQGAGELFF. This sequence joins TRBV5-1 and TRBJ2-2; 7 positions match TRBD1. CDR1 and CDR2 from the germline V gene are SGHRS and YFSETQ. This CDR3 is built from 14 residues. Trimming removed 2 bases from V and 6 bases from J; junction bases left unmatched: 4.

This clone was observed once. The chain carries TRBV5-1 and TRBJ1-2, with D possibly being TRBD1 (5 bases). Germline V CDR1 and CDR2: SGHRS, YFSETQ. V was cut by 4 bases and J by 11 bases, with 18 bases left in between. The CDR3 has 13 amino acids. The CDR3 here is CASSPTTTRQYTF. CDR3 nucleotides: TGCGCCAGCAGCCCAACCACCACTAGACAGTACACCTTC.